This is a list of T cell receptor beta chains from one sample in a study of blood T cell repertoires in COVID-19. This table comes from immunoSEQ multiplex PCR, and its TCRdb copy is limited to in-frame clones, with some not included. The sample consists of 100,000 or so clones, 85% of them appearing once. Source material: peripheral blood. These receptors originate from a man aged 45-65 years with active or convalescent COVID-19. Both conserved end residues are part of each CDR3. Each record gives: clone size, D gene, J gene, V gene, CDR3 protein, CDR3 DNA. D genes are given only for firm matches. Where a row states a size, it is once, few, many or the class of an expanded clone; other rows omit it.

>.|.|TRBJ2-7|TRBV21-1
CASSKMGLRNLAGSSYEQYF
TGTGCCAGCAGCAAAATGGGGCTCCGAAATCTAGCGGGAAGCTCCTACGAGCAGTACTTC
>once|.|TRBJ1-6|TRBV5-4
CASSLSGEPYNSPLHF
TGTGCCAGCAGCTTGTCCGGGGAGCCCTATAATTCACCCCTCCACTTT
>.|.|TRBJ2-7|TRBV28
CASSPSSYEQYF
TGTGCCAGCAGCCCTAGCTCCTACGAGCAGTACTTC
>.|TRBD1|TRBJ2-5|TRBV5-1
CASSKGQGEETQYF
TGCGCCAGCAGCAAGGGACAGGGAGAAGAGACCCAGTACTTC
>once|TRBD1|TRBJ1-2|TRBV14
CASSPRDRVNSGYTF
TGTGCCAGCAGCCCCCGGGACAGGGTGAATTCTGGCTACACCTTC
>.|TRBD1|TRBJ1-2|TRBV5-1
CASRPGQDYGYTF
TGCGCCAGCCGTCCGGGACAGGATTATGGCTACACCTTC
>once|TRBD1|TRBJ1-6|TRBV30
CAWSPGQGANLGSPLHF
TGTGCCTGGAGTCCCGGACAGGGGGCGAATTTGGGTTCACCCCTCCACTTT
>.|TRBD2|TRBJ2-7|TRBV7-3
CASSLSAGGWDEQYF
TGTGCCAGCAGCTTATCAGCGGGAGGGTGGGACGAGCAGTACTTC
>.|.|TRBJ2-7|TRBV3-1/TRBV3-2
CASPRSFAEQYF
TGTGCCAGTCCACGGTCATTTGCCGAGCAGTACTTC
>once|TRBD1|TRBJ1-2|TRBV25-1
CASSEFNRGQDGYTF
TGTGCCAGCAGTGAATTTAACAGGGGGCAGGATGGCTACACCTTC
>.|TRBD1|TRBJ2-7|TRBV11-3
CATSRTGSYEQYF
TGTGCCACCTCTAGGACAGGCTCCTACGAGCAGTACTTC
>.|TRBD2|TRBJ2-2|TRBV5-4
CASRTGTSGSGYLGELFF
TGTGCCAGCAGGACCGGGACTAGCGGGAGCGGGTACCTCGGGGAGCTGTTTTTT
>once|.|TRBJ1-1|TRBV10-3
CAISRTATEAFF
TGTGCCATCAGTAGGACAGCCACTGAAGCTTTCTTT
>.|.|TRBJ2-3|TRBV4-2
CASSQDALGGDTQYF
TGTGCCAGCAGCCAAGATGCCCTAGGCGGGGATACGCAGTATTTT
>.|TRBD1|TRBJ1-4|TRBV6-6
CASLQQGAHEKLFF
TGTGCCAGCCTTCAACAGGGGGCGCATGAAAAACTGTTTTTT
>.|.|TRBJ2-1|TRBV10-1
CASSDHGGYEQFF
TGCGCCAGCAGTGACCATGGGGGCTATGAGCAGTTCTTC
>once|.|TRBJ1-2|TRBV14
CASSQVAGDGYGYTF
TGTGCCAGCAGCCAAGTCGCAGGGGATGGCTATGGCTACACCTTC
>many|TRBD2|TRBJ2-5|TRBV24-1
CATSDQTGGGQETQYF
TGTGCCACCAGTGATCAGACTGGGGGGGGTCAAGAGACCCAGTACTTC
>.|.|TRBJ1-3|TRBV19
CASSPRVSGNTIYF
TGTGCCAGTAGTCCCCGGGTGTCTGGAAACACCATATATTTT
>.|TRBD1|TRBJ2-3|TRBV6-4
CASSDSGQGNTDTQYF
TGTGCCAGCAGTGACTCCGGACAGGGCAACACAGATACGCAGTATTTT
>many|TRBD1|TRBJ2-7|TRBV6-5
CAGGEDRAYEQYF
TGTGCTGGAGGTGAGGACAGGGCATACGAGCAGTACTTC
>.|TRBD1|TRBJ1-5|TRBV18
CASSSQGAEQPQHF
TGTGCCAGCTCGAGCCAGGGGGCGGAACAGCCCCAGCATTTT
>once|TRBD2|TRBJ2-1|TRBV7-3
CAGSPLAGGYNEQFF
TGTGCCGGCAGCCCCCTAGCGGGGGGCTACAATGAGCAGTTCTTC
>.|.|TRBJ2-3|TRBV29-1
CSVVLATDTQYF
TGCAGCGTTGTTTTAGCTACAGATACGCAGTATTTT
>.|.|TRBJ2-1|TRBV2
CASRVTRDNEQFF
TGTGCCAGCAGAGTGACCCGGGACAATGAGCAGTTCTTC
>few|TRBD1|TRBJ1-4|TRBV14
CASNFGTAEKLFF
TGTGCCAGCAACTTCGGGACAGCTGAAAAACTGTTTTTT
>.|TRBD1|TRBJ2-3|TRBV5-1
CASSLGQGADTQYF
TGCGCCAGCAGCTTGGGACAGGGCGCAGATACGCAGTATTTT
>.|.|TRBJ1-2|TRBV6-5
CASSYSNRPNYGYTF
TGTGCCAGCAGTTACTCGAACAGGCCCAACTATGGCTACACCTTC
>.|.|TRBJ2-7|TRBV27
CASSQGYEQYF
TGTGCCAGCAGTCAGGGCTACGAGCAGTACTTC
>.|TRBD2|TRBJ2-3|TRBV7-3
CASRLTSGNLDTQYF
TGTGCCAGCAGATTAACTAGCGGGAACCTAGATACGCAGTATTTT
>.|TRBD1|TRBJ2-7|TRBV30
CACLGGEIDEQYF
TGTGCCTGCCTAGGGGGCGAAATTGACGAGCAGTACTTC
>.|.|TRBJ2-7|TRBV6-5
CASFWQYEQYF
TGTGCCAGCTTTTGGCAGTACGAGCAGTACTTC
>.|TRBD1|TRBJ1-2|TRBV6-1
CASSDRQGMANGYTF
TGTGCCAGCAGTGATAGACAGGGTATGGCGAATGGCTACACCTTC
>.|TRBD2|TRBJ2-5|TRBV19
CASARAGESETQYF
TGTGCCAGTGCTCGAGCGGGAGAAAGCGAGACCCAGTACTTC
>.|.|TRBJ2-7|TRBV19
CASSTGTNAYEQYF
TGTGCCAGTAGTACGGGGACAAACGCCTACGAGCAGTACTTC
>.|TRBD2|TRBJ2-1|TRBV7-3
CASSPRSAGAGSYNEQFF
TGTGCCAGCAGCCCACGGTCCGCGGGAGCGGGAAGCTACAATGAGCAGTTCTTC